What follows describes a single T cell receptor beta chain. Data came from immunoSEQ multiplex PCR; TCRdb stores just in-frame clones and leaves some out. The data show under 200,000 clones, 85% to 90% seen once. The CDR3 runs to 13 residues. CDR1 MNHEY and CDR2 SVGEGT come from the germline V gene. Trimming pared 2 bases from V and 6 bases from J, leaving 8 bases between. These data originate in a study of control samples from healthy donors and cancer patients. This TCR came from a woman younger than 45 in good health. Sequenced material: blood. This chain joins TRBV6-2 or TRBV6-3 and TRBJ2-1; no definite D call. As DNA, the CDR3 is TGTGCCAGCAGTTACGTTTCCACCAATGAGCAGTTCTTC. Protein product: CASSYVSTNEQFF.